This T cell receptor beta chain was found in a study of blood T cell repertoires in COVID-19. Only in-frame clones appear in the TCRdb table, and some are missing; sequencing was by immunoSEQ multiplex PCR. The sample yields about 54,000 clones, about 89% seen once. In its sample, this clone was seen once. This CDR3 region has 17 residues. Germline CDR1 and CDR2: LNHDA and SQIVND (reference sequence). V shed 1 base and J shed 0 bases, with 15 bases lying between them. The specimen sequenced was peripheral blood. This receptor was taken from a woman between 55 and 75 years old with active or convalescent COVID-19. V gene TRBV19 combines with J gene TRBJ1-1, with D hard to call. The CDR3 coding sequence is TGTGCCAGTAGTATAGCAGGCATTGGAATAATGAACACTGAAGCTTTCTTT. Translated, it gives CASSIAGIGIMNTEAFF.